One and the same sample provided the 17 T cell receptor beta chains below, sequenced in a study of vaccination effects on CD4 cells after COVID-19. Once cultured for about 9 days, the cells underwent separation to obtain CD4+ T cells. Participants each got two BNT162b2 or mRNA-1273 vaccine doses. Here immunoSEQ multiplex PCR was the method, and the copy in TCRdb shows in-frame clones only, minus some. The data contain tens of thousands of clones, around 80% of them seen just once; the ten biggest clones take up 2.4%. Which antigens these TCRs recognize remains unknown. The specimen comprised CD4+ T cells from PBMCs cultured without peptide, sampled after COVID-19 vaccination. The receptors shown here come from a human donor who received a COVID-19 vaccine.

The chain couples TRBV2 to TRBJ2-1, with D maybe TRBD1 (5 bases). The germline gives CDR1 SNHLY, CDR2 FYNNEI. The CDR3 totals 13 residues. The V end was cut by 7 bases, the J end by 6 bases, with 13 bases between. The CDR3: CASTTNRFNEQFF. The CDR3 DNA reads TGTGCCAGCACGACAAACAGGTTCAATGAGCAGTTCTTC. Full variable domain (rest looked up from reference TRBV2 and TRBJ2-1): EPEVTQTPSHQVTQMGQEVILRCVPISNHLYFYWYRQILGQKVEFLVSFYNNEISEKSEIFDDQFSVERPDGSNFTLKIRSTKLEDSAMYFCASTTNRFNEQFFGPGTRLTVL.

This clone has only a few counts. The CDR3 region is CASSLQTSGVEEQFF. CDR3 coding DNA: TGTGCCAGCAGCTTACAGACTAGCGGGGTTGAGGAGCAGTTCTTC. The V call is TRBV7-2, the J call TRBJ2-1; TRBD2 agrees at 11 bases. The CDR3 runs to 15 residues. V trimming: 2 bases; J trimming: 10 bases; junction bases outside the gene matches: 7. The germline V gene has CDR1 SGHTA and CDR2 FQGNSA. The whole variable domain, filled in from reference TRBV7-2 and TRBJ2-1, reads GAGVSQSPSNKVTEKGKDVELRCDPISGHTALYWYRQSLGQGLEFLIYFQGNSAPDKSGLPSDRFSAERTGGSVSTLTIQRTQQEDSAVYLCASSLQTSGVEEQFFGPGTRLTVL.

The chain combines TRBV10-3 with TRBJ2-2; TRBD2 aligns across 11 bases. V lost 4 bases and J lost 5; bases outside the gene matches: 12. The CDR3 has 18 residues. Germline V CDR1 and CDR2: ENHRY, SYGVKD. The DNA of the CDR3 is TGTGCCATCAGTGCAAAAATTAGCGGGGGGGCCGATACCGGGGAGCTGTTTTTT. As protein: CAISAKISGGADTGELFF.

This clone was picked up a small number of times. V and J are TRBV2 and TRBJ1-3, with D hard to call. Germline CDR1 SNHLY, CDR2 FYNNEI. The CDR3 runs 13 residues. Trimming cost V 7 bases and J 0 bases, with 7 bases left between them. This CDR3 is CASTRNSGNTIYF. Written as DNA, the CDR3 is TGTGCCAGCACCCGAAACTCTGGAAACACCATATATTTT.

The V call is TRBV24-1, the J call TRBJ2-3; 10 bases are shared with TRBD1. The CDR3 has 15 amino acids. CDR1 and CDR2 (germline): KGHDR, SFDVKD. V was clipped by 4 bases and J by 7 bases; unmatched bases: 7. The CDR3 DNA reads as TGTGCCACCAGTGACCCGGGACAGGGGCGGAATACGCAGTATTTT. This gives the protein CATSDPGQGRNTQYF.

The chain joins TRBV6-5 to TRBJ1-2; D is unresolved. Deletions cut 0 bases from V and 0 bases from J, with 2 bases between. The CDR3 sequence is 13 residues long. Looked up from germline, CDR1 is MNHEY and CDR2 is SVGAGI. CDR3 nucleotide sequence: TGTGCCAGCAGTTACTCGTCTAACTATGGCTACACCTTC. Translating gives CASSYSSNYGYTF.

The chain uses TRBV7-8 and TRBJ2-3; TRBD1 might be the D (5 bases). The CDR3 runs 15 residues. The germline V gene has CDR1 SGHVS and CDR2 FQNEAQ. V gave up 1 base and J gave up 6 bases, with 14 bases separating them. The CDR3 sequence is CASSLVGALRDTQYF. As DNA, the CDR3 is TGTGCCAGCAGCTTAGTAGGGGCCCTAAGGGATACGCAGTATTTT.

The J gene is TRBJ2-7, the V gene TRBV15; TRBD2 matches 10 bases. The trim removed 3 bases at V and 2 bases at J, leaving 4 bases unmatched. The CDR3 totals 15 residues. Germline V gene sequence: CDR1 LNHNV, CDR2 YYDKDF (reference sequence). CDR3 sequence (DNA): TGTGCCACCAGCAGGTCGAGCGGGGGGGCCTACGAGCAGTACGTC. Translation gives CATSRSSGGAYEQYV.

The J gene is TRBJ2-3, the V gene TRBV27, with TRBD1 matching 7 bases. CDR1 and CDR2 from the germline V gene are MNHEY and SMNVEV (reference sequence). V dropped 10 bases and J dropped 1; count of bases not matched to a gene: 14. The CDR3 runs 16 residues. The CDR3 reads CATQFGQGVGTDTQYF. In nucleotides, the CDR3 is TGTGCCACCCAATTCGGTCAGGGGGTTGGCACAGATACGCAGTATTTT.

The chain is built from TRBV19 and TRBJ2-6; D perhaps matches TRBD2 (6 bases). V lost 4 bases to trimming and J lost 1 base, with 11 bases between them. Germline V gives CDR1 LNHDA, CDR2 SQIVND (reference sequence). The CDR3 sequence is 16 residues long. CDR3 DNA sequence: TGTGCCAGTAGTAATTGGCGGGGATCTGGGGCCAACGTCCTGACTTTC. Residues: CASSNWRGSGANVLTF.

The chain joins TRBV9 to TRBJ2-2; D tentatively fits TRBD1 or TRBD2 (5 bases each). Germline CDR1 reads SGDLS; CDR2 reads YYNGEE. Trimming shortened V by 4 bases and J by 2 bases, and 15 bases separated the two germline ends. This CDR3 is built from 16 residues. Here the CDR3 reads CASSQGTEINTGELFF. CDR3 DNA sequence: TGTGCCAGCAGCCAAGGGACGGAAATAAACACCGGGGAGCTGTTTTTT.

In this sample, this clone turned up a few times. The V and J genes are TRBV5-1 and TRBJ2-6, with D tentatively TRBD2 (5 bases). V lost 2 bases and J 2 bases, leaving 8 bases between the germline ends. Germline CDR1 is SGHRS and CDR2 is YFSETQ. CDR3 size: 15 residues. The CDR3 nucleotides read TGCGCCAGCAGCTTCCGGGGTACTGGGGCCAACGTCCTGACTTTC. Translated, it gives CASSFRGTGANVLTF.

CDR3 sequence (DNA): TGTGCCATCAGTGAGTCCGGGGCAGTTGAGACCCAGTACTTC. Amino acids: CAISESGAVETQYF. V is TRBV10-3 and J is TRBJ2-5; tentatively, D is TRBD1 or TRBD2 (5 bases each). Trimming stripped 0 bases from V and 5 bases from J, with 10 bases between. Looked up from germline, CDR1 is ENHRY and CDR2 is SYGVKD. The CDR3 totals 14 residues.

This chain uses TRBV6-1 with TRBJ2-3; 10 bases agree with TRBD2. Germline lookup yields CDR1 MNHNS and CDR2 SASEGT. The CDR3 runs to 17 residues. J gave up 7 bases and V 1 base, and 11 bases lay outside the gene matches. The CDR3 spells CASSEVIAGGVKNTQYF. The CDR3, as DNA: TGTGCCAGCAGTGAAGTAATAGCGGGGGGAGTCAAGAATACGCAGTATTTT.

This clone was detected only once. The chain couples TRBV7-2 to TRBJ1-1; maybe TRBD1 (5 bases). The CDR3 covers 15 residues. Germline CDR1 and CDR2: SGHTA and FQGNSA. Trimming stripped 4 bases from V and 4 bases from J, with 16 bases between. The chain's CDR3 is CASSSTRGEGTEAFF. CDR3 nucleotides: TGTGCCAGCAGCTCGACCCGGGGGGAGGGCACTGAAGCTTTCTTT.

V gene TRBV30 combines with J gene TRBJ2-5; D is perhaps TRBD1 (5 bases). CDR1 and CDR2 (germline): GTSNPN, SVGIG (reference sequence). The CDR3 is made up of 14 amino acids. V lost 3 bases to trimming and J lost 5 bases, with 16 bases between them. CDR3 sequence (DNA): TGTGCCTGGAGCCGGCGGCAGGGTATCGAGACCCAGTACTTC. It specifies CAWSRRQGIETQYF.

The chain employs TRBV6-5 and TRBJ2-3; possible D gene TRBD1, 7 bases. The V gene's germline CDR1 is MNHEY and CDR2 SVGAGI. This CDR3 has 14 amino acids. Trimming took off 6 bases at V and 2 bases at J, with 12 bases between the two ends. CDR3 nucleotides: TGTGCCAGCAGGGAGGGACAGATCACAGATACGCAGTATTTT. Amino acid sequence: CASREGQITDTQYF.